The following is a TCR beta chain sequence with its context. Germline V gives CDR1 LNHDA, CDR2 SQIVND (reference sequence). Trimming took off 3 bases at V and 2 bases at J, with 14 bases between the two ends. The CDR3 is 17 residues long. The sample is drawn from a study of control samples from healthy donors and cancer patients. Some clones are missing from TCRdb's copy, which holds only in-frame ones; the method was immunoSEQ multiplex PCR. The sample contains about 14,000 clones, roughly 80% of which appear only once. The TCR originated in a female donor with lung cancer. What was sequenced was formalin-fixed, paraffin-embedded tissue. This chain connects TRBV19 to TRBJ2-6, with D hard to call. CDR3: CASSMGSGNTGANVLTF. DNA of the CDR3: TGTGCCAGTAGTATGGGGTCAGGAAACACTGGGGCCAACGTCCTGACTTTC.